This TCR beta chain was observed in a study of shared clonotypes between healthy human individuals. Genomic DNA per cell subset filled all wells of several immunoSEQ plates. Repertoires were generated with immunoSEQ multiplex PCR, while TCRdb's copy carries only in-frame clones and drops some. Of about 2.1 million clones listed, 93% are singletons. Positively selected for CCR7, the CD45RO-negative cells used as naive CD8 cells excluded terminally differentiated effector memory CD45RA+ cells. This CDR3 contains 14 residues. Germline CDR1 ENHRY, CDR2 SYGVKD. Trimming took 4 bases from V and 2 from J, leaving 12 bases between them.

The gene calls are TRBV10-3 and TRBJ2-7, with D perhaps assigned TRBD1 or TRBD2 (5 bases each). The sequenced material came from naive CD8+ T cells from PBMCs. The receptor was derived from a man aged 18 to 29 in good health. Some clones in this sample may be carry-over from other donors' samples. Here the CDR3 reads CAISVGRGAYEQYF. CDR3 coding DNA: TGTGCCATCAGTGTGGGACGGGGAGCCTACGAGCAGTACTTC.